The 12 T cell receptor beta chains below were found in one sample sequenced in a study of PD-1 blockade in classical Hodgkin lymphoma (TCRdb year 2020). The library came from the immunoSEQ multiplex PCR assay. Here the immuneACCESS table is served through TCRdb, limited to in-frame sequences with V and J called. Missing clones are a known gap in these copies; in checked studies unresolved V genes cover under half, and the rest lacks a known reason. The sample contains over 15,000 clones, roughly 84% of them found a single time. In total, the top ten clones hold roughly 34% of the sample. What this sample's time point label stands for: cycle 2 day 1 (C2D1) of nivolumab. Every trial patient had relapsed following autologous stem cell transplantation, and prior brentuximab vedotin exposure was what differed among cohorts A, B and C. The sample in question was peripheral blood mononuclear cells (PBMCs), obtained before the second cycle of nivolumab. These receptors were taken from a human donor with classical Hodgkin lymphoma.

The V gene is TRBV5-1, the J gene TRBJ2-3, with unresolved D. The CDR3 totals 13 residues. Looked up from germline, CDR1 is SGHRS and CDR2 is YFSETQ. V was cut by 0 bases and J by 5 bases, with 7 bases left in between. CDR3 region: CASSLVIQDTQYF. The CDR3 coding sequence is TGCGCCAGCAGCTTGGTGATCCAAGATACGCAGTATTTT.

The chain recombines TRBV29-1 with TRBJ1-2, with D hard to call. From germline, CDR1 is SQVTM and CDR2 ANQGSEA. V was clipped by 7 bases and J by 5 bases, with 11 bases between them. The CDR3 has 11 residues. The CDR3 nucleotides read TGCAGCGCCGAGGAACCTTATGGCTACACCTTC. This translates into CSAEEPYGYTF.

The chain links TRBV9 to TRBJ2-2; 7 positions match TRBD1. Per germline, CDR1 SGDLS and CDR2 YYNGEE. This CDR3 is 16 amino acids long. Losses at the gene ends were 2 bases for V and 0 bases for J; bases not matched to a gene: 4. In nucleotides, the CDR3 is TGTGCCAGCAGCGTTCTCGGGACAGCGAACACCGGGGAGCTGTTTTTT. Encoded protein: CASSVLGTANTGELFF. Combining the CDR3 with reference TRBV9 and TRBJ2-2 gives the whole variable domain DSGVTQTPKHLITATGQRVTLRCSPRSGDLSVYWYQQSLDQGLQFLIQYYNGEERAKGNILERFSAQQFPDLHSELNLSSLELGDSALYFCASSVLGTANTGELFFGEGSRLTVL.

This clone was seen only a few times. An end of the junction differs from the germline gene, which may be a read error. This chain links TRBV7-2 with TRBJ1-2; D remains unclear. In germline, CDR1 is SGHTA, CDR2 FQGNSA. The CDR3 totals 14 residues. The CDR3: CASSEIGLVGISPF. Written as DNA, the CDR3 is TGTGCCAGCAGCGAAATTGGATTAGTAGGCATTTCCCCCTTC.

This chain connects TRBV30 to TRBJ1-3; D call uncertain. Germline CDR1 reads GTSNPN; CDR2 reads SVGIG (reference sequence). CDR3 length: 14 residues. The V end was cut by 0 bases, the J end by 8 bases, with 14 bases between. CDR3 nucleotide sequence: TGTGCCTGGAGTGTAGGTTATGCCGGGGACACCATATATTTT. This translates into CAWSVGYAGDTIYF.

Notes on this clone: Other DNA sequences within the sample encode an identical CDR3. The chain has TRBV28 and TRBJ1-6, with D unresolved. The V and J ends lost 8 bases and 7 bases respectively, with 12 bases between them. CDR3 size: 13 residues. Germline V CDR1 and CDR2: MDHEN, SYDVKM. CDR3 loop: CASYRQINSPLHF. CDR3 coding DNA: TGTGCCAGCTATAGACAAATCAATTCACCCCTCCACTTT.

V and J are TRBV7-2 and TRBJ2-5; D call uncertain. Germline CDR1 and CDR2: SGHTA and FQGNSA. This CDR3 region has 13 residues. Trimming removed 5 bases at V and 5 bases at J, with 12 bases between. The CDR3: CASSPGLFETQYF. The CDR3 DNA reads as TGTGCCAGCAGCCCAGGCCTTTTTGAGACCCAGTACTTC.

The rearrangement links TRBV10-3 to TRBJ1-3; no clear D gene. The length of the CDR3 is 14 residues. V lost 3 bases to trimming and J lost 0 bases, with 6 bases between them. Germline lookup yields CDR1 ENHRY and CDR2 SYGVKD. The chain's CDR3 is CAISEAYSGNTIYF. CDR3 DNA sequence: TGTGCCATCAGTGAAGCGTACTCTGGAAACACCATATATTTT.

The chain couples TRBV7-9 to TRBJ2-3, with a weak D call TRBD2 (6 bases). V lost 8 bases, J lost 3 bases, and 18 bases lay in between. The CDR3 has 15 amino acids. CDR1 is SEHNR, CDR2 FQNEAQ, per germline (reference sequence). The CDR3 sequence: CASRKGEGGTDTQYF. The CDR3 region has the DNA TGTGCCAGCCGCAAGGGCGAGGGAGGAACAGATACGCAGTATTTT. The variable domain in full, with the rest retrieved from reference TRBV7-9 and TRBJ2-3, is DTGVSQNPRHKITKRGQNVTFRCDPISEHNRLYWYRQTLGQGPEFLTYFQNEAQLEKSRLLSDRFSAERPKGSFSTLEIQRTEQGDSAMYLCASRKGEGGTDTQYFGPGTRLTVL.

The genes are TRBV11-2 and TRBJ2-2; D gene uncertain. This CDR3 region has 19 residues. V shed 1 base and J shed 3 bases, with 21 bases lying between them. Germline V gene lookup returns CDR1 SGHAT and CDR2 FQNNGV. CDR3 DNA: TGTGCCAGCAGCTTAGGTAATCTAGGACGACCTAGGGACACCGGGGAGCTGTTTTTT. Protein: CASSLGNLGRPRDTGELFF.

V is TRBV2 and J is TRBJ2-7; weak D call: TRBD2 (6 bases). The germline CDR1 and CDR2 sequences are SNHLY and FYNNEI. The CDR3 consists of 15 residues. V was trimmed by 1 base and J by 5 bases, leaving 15 bases between them. The DNA for the CDR3 is TGTGCCAGCAGTGAAGTGGTTTGGAGGGACCACGAGCAGTACTTC. Amino acid sequence: CASSEVVWRDHEQYF.

The chain employs TRBV30 and TRBJ2-1, with no clear D. Germline V gives CDR1 GTSNPN, CDR2 SVGIG (reference sequence). Trimming shortened V by 0 bases and J by 9 bases, and 12 bases separated the two germline ends. The CDR3 is 13 residues long. CDR3 coding DNA: TGTGCCTGGAGTGTAGTAGCTAAAAGTGAGCAGTTCTTC. It is translated as CAWSVVAKSEQFF.